This entry features one T cell receptor (beta chain) sequence. The CDR3 runs 16 residues. Germline loops: CDR1 SGHVS, CDR2 FNYEAQ. The germline V and J ends were trimmed by 1 base and 2 bases, with 12 bases remaining between them. Per the authors' pipeline: Estimated nucleated cell counts came from reference gene primer amplification. Data came from immunoSEQ multiplex PCR; TCRdb stores just in-frame clones and leaves some out. V and J calls and clone size are given by that table; D and trimming were obtained from the DNA. The repertoire holds tens of thousands of clones, with more than 75% as singletons. The sample comes from a study of blood T cell repertoires in COVID-19. Study summary: Acute and convalescent COVID-19 specimens originated in the United States, Italy and Spain. PBMCs, B-cell-depleted T cells, or T cells were the source of the cDNA or gDNA that made up the material.

The chain carries TRBV7-6 and TRBJ2-1, with a tentative D call TRBD1 (7 bases). Sequencing used peripheral blood. This TCR was recovered from a human donor in a cohort sampled during active COVID-19. In nucleotides, the CDR3 is TGTGCCAGCAGCTTAGGGGGGGACAGAACCTACAATGAGCAGTTCTTC. Its protein product is CASSLGGDRTYNEQFF.